Following are 18 T cell receptor beta chains from one sample sequenced in a study of T cell responses to AZD1222 COVID-19 vaccine. Profiling relied on immunoSEQ multiplex PCR, and the TCRdb table lists in-frame clones only, not all of them. The repertoire holds over 120,000 clones, with around 90% as singletons. The sample consisted of peripheral blood, taken on day 0 of AZD1222 vaccination. These receptors were collected from an adult in good health.

The rearrangement joins TRBV4-1 to TRBJ2-3; tentative D call: TRBD1 (6 bases). The CDR3 is made up of 17 amino acids. V was clipped by 4 bases and J by 1 base, with 18 bases between them. CDR1 and CDR2 (germline): MGHRA, YSYEKL. The CDR3 nucleotides are TGCGCCAGCAGCCCAGAGGGCCAGGGGTACGGCACAGATACGCAGTATTTT. Translation: CASSPEGQGYGTDTQYF.

The chain has TRBV27 and TRBJ1-5, with D perhaps TRBD1 (6 bases). CDR1 is MNHEY, CDR2 SMNVEV, per germline (reference sequence). The CDR3 is made up of 15 amino acids. The germline V and J ends were trimmed by 3 bases and 6 bases, with 15 bases remaining between them. CDR3 bases: TGTGCCAGCAGTTTGATAGGGGGAGATGGTCAGCCCCAGCATTTT. Its protein is CASSLIGGDGQPQHF.

The V call is TRBV2, the J call TRBJ1-1; a weak D match, TRBD1 (5 bases). Per germline, CDR1 SNHLY and CDR2 FYNNEI. CDR3 size: 13 residues. The V end was cut by 11 bases, the J end by 6 bases, with 19 bases between. In DNA, the CDR3 is TGTGCCGACAAGGTAACTTCAGGGCCTGAAGCTTTCTTT. Its translation: CADKVTSGPEAFF.

This clone came up a few times. V gene TRBV14 combines with J gene TRBJ2-3; possibly TRBD1 or TRBD2 for D (5 bases each). The V end was cut by 4 bases, the J end by 6 bases, with 11 bases between. The CDR3 spans 13 residues. Germline loops: CDR1 SGHDN, CDR2 FVKESK. The CDR3 loop reads CASSRGRQDTQYF. CDR3 DNA sequence: TGTGCCAGCAGCCGGGGACGCCAGGATACGCAGTATTTT.

V is TRBV5-1 and J is TRBJ1-4; D perhaps matches TRBD1 (6 bases). The CDR3 consists of 14 residues. The germline CDR1 and CDR2 sequences are SGHRS and YFSETQ. V was trimmed by 2 bases and J by 1 base, leaving 6 bases between them. In nucleotides, the CDR3 is TGCGCCAGCAGCTTACAGGGAACTAATGAAAAACTGTTTTTT. Residues: CASSLQGTNEKLFF. The complete variable domain, with remaining parts taken from reference TRBV5-1 and TRBJ1-4, reads KAGVTQTPRYLIKTRGQQVTLSCSPISGHRSVSWYQQTPGQGLQFLFEYFSETQRNKGNFPGRFSGRQFSNSRSEMNVSTLELGDSALYLCASSLQGTNEKLFFGSGTQLSVL.

The rearrangement links TRBV14 to TRBJ2-1; no reliable D call. The CDR3 runs 15 residues. The germline V gene encodes CDR1 SGHDN and CDR2 FVKESK. The germline V and J ends were trimmed by 4 bases and 7 bases, with 17 bases remaining between them. The CDR3 region is CASSRTLFGANEQFF. The CDR3 DNA reads TGTGCCAGCAGCCGGACCCTTTTCGGAGCGAATGAGCAGTTCTTC.

The chain employs TRBV18 and TRBJ1-6; no reliable D call. This CDR3 contains 13 residues. CDR1 is KGHSH and CDR2 is LQKENI in the germline V gene. With 2 bases removed from V and 7 bases from J, the gap between germline ends came to 6 bases. CDR3 loop: CASSPTENSPLHF. CDR3 bases: TGTGCCAGCTCACCAACAGAGAATTCACCCCTCCACTTT.

The V gene is TRBV6-5, the J gene TRBJ2-2, with TRBD2 matching 8 bases. The germline V gene has CDR1 MNHEY and CDR2 SVGAGI. There are 14 residues in the CDR3. V dropped 4 bases and J dropped 8; count of bases not matched to a gene: 6. CDR3 protein: CASSSSGSAGELFF. The CDR3 DNA follows: TGTGCCAGCAGTTCAAGCGGGAGTGCTGGGGAGCTGTTTTTT.

V is TRBV4-1 and J is TRBJ2-1; D ambiguous. Germline values: CDR1 MGHRA, CDR2 YSYEKL. V was clipped by 1 base and J by 7 bases, with 8 bases between them. This CDR3 spans 13 amino acids. The CDR3: CASSQVGLNEQFF. CDR3 nucleotide sequence: TGCGCCAGCAGCCAAGTTGGTTTGAATGAGCAGTTCTTC.

V gene TRBV30 combines with J gene TRBJ2-5, with D possibly being TRBD1 (5 bases). V lost 4 bases, J lost 1 base, and 19 bases lay in between. This CDR3 has 16 residues. The germline V gene has CDR1 GTSNPN and CDR2 SVGIG (reference sequence). CDR3 coding DNA: TGTGCCTGGATCACAGGAACCCCCGCGGCCCAAGAGACCCAGTACTTC. It is translated as CAWITGTPAAQETQYF. The whole variable domain, remainder taken from reference TRBV30 and TRBJ2-5, is SQTIHQWPATLVQPVGSPLSLECTVEGTSNPNLYWYRQAAGRGLQLLFYSVGIGQISSEVPQNLSASRPQDRQFILSSKKLLLSDSGFYLCAWITGTPAAQETQYFGPGTRLLVL.

CDR3 nucleotide sequence: TGTGCCAGCAGTTTATCTGAAGGGGGTGAGCAGTTCTTC. Amino acids: CASSLSEGGEQFF. J is TRBJ2-1 and V is TRBV12-3 or TRBV12-4; D might be TRBD1 (6 bases). V lost 2 bases and J lost 9, with 11 bases in between. The CDR3 runs to 13 residues.

This clone is a singleton in its sample. This chain connects TRBV5-1 to TRBJ1-2, with TRBD1 matching over 9 bases. This CDR3 spans 15 amino acids. Germline trimming cut 4 bases from V and 5 bases from J; bases unmatched to any gene: 9. Germline V gene data show CDR1 as SGHRS and CDR2 as YFSETQ. The CDR3 region is CASSQDRGGVYGYTF. CDR3 nucleotide sequence: TGCGCCAGCAGCCAGGACAGGGGTGGAGTATATGGCTACACCTTC.

V is TRBV11-2 and J is TRBJ2-7; 10 bases map to TRBD1. The V segment lost 5 bases and the J segment 5 bases; nucleotides outside the gene matches: 9. In germline, CDR1 is SGHAT, CDR2 FQNNGV. The CDR3 spans 15 residues. In DNA form, the CDR3 reads TGTGCCAGCAGCCCTCTACGGGACAGGGGCCACGAGCAGTACTTC. Amino acids: CASSPLRDRGHEQYF.

This clone was seen only once. This sequence joins TRBV10-3 and TRBJ1-3, with 12 bases lining up with TRBD1. The length of the CDR3 is 16 residues. V lost 4 bases, J lost 3 bases, and 4 bases stayed unmatched. In germline, CDR1 is ENHRY, CDR2 SYGVKD. CDR3 nucleotide sequence: TGTGCCATCAGTGGCGGGGACAGGGGGCATGGAAACACCATATATTTT. Amino acid sequence: CAISGGDRGHGNTIYF.

V gene TRBV4-1 combines with J gene TRBJ1-6; TRBD1 might be the D (6 bases). V lost 3 bases to trimming and J lost 8 bases, with 8 bases between them. The CDR3 has 13 residues. Germline CDR1 MGHRA, CDR2 YSYEKL. The CDR3 spells CASSQDSHSPLHF. The CDR3 region has the DNA TGCGCCAGCAGCCAGGACAGCCATTCACCCCTCCACTTT.

This clone showed up just once. The CDR3 DNA sequence: TGCGCCAGCAGCCAAGATCAATTTCCAACCAGCAGAGTCACCGGGGAGCTGTTTTTT. Residues: CASSQDQFPTSRVTGELFF. The chain has TRBV4-1 and TRBJ2-2; D is undetermined. The CDR3 runs 19 residues. Trimming shortened V by 0 bases and J by 4 bases, and 21 bases separated the two germline ends. Germline-derived CDR1 and CDR2 are MGHRA and YSYEKL.

The chain has TRBV19 and TRBJ2-5, with D uncertain. This CDR3 is built from 12 residues. V was pared by 3 bases and J by 7 bases, with 9 bases between. Germline CDR1 and CDR2: LNHDA and SQIVND (reference sequence). This CDR3 reads CASSMVPGTQYF. In DNA form, the CDR3 reads TGTGCCAGTAGTATGGTTCCGGGGACCCAGTACTTC.

The chain employs TRBV5-1 and TRBJ2-7; 10 positions agree with TRBD1. Germline V gene data show CDR1 as SGHRS and CDR2 as YFSETQ. The CDR3 extends over 15 amino acids. V shed 3 bases, J shed 7 bases, and the junction held 10 bases outside the gene matches. This CDR3 reads CASSWGTGAPSEQYF. CDR3 DNA: TGCGCCAGCAGCTGGGGGACAGGGGCCCCCTCGGAGCAGTACTTC.